This T cell receptor beta chain was recovered during a study of identical twins. Study-wide results and limits: For out-of-frame beta sequences, excess twin sharing was weaker.

MiXCR was run by TCRdb on the 5' RACE reads, yielding one entry per CDR3 protein. The sample lists a few hundred thousand distinct CDR3 sequences, 9% to 15% occurring once. In regard to this clonotype: The antigen is unknown.

The V end lost 7 bases, the J end lost 1 base, and 10 bases lay between the germline ends. The CDR3 contains 14 residues. CDR1 and CDR2 from the germline V gene are SEHNR and FQNEAQ (reference sequence). This sample was shared with a second study, whose subject was yellow fever vaccine responses in identical twins.

The genes are TRBV7-9 and TRBJ2-2, with D perhaps TRBD1 or TRBD2 (6 bases each). The sequence was obtained from a woman under 30 in good health. Sequencing was done on a sample of CD8+ T cells sorted from blood. CDR3 sequence reads: CASKEGENTGELFF. CDR3 bases: TGTGCCAGCAAGGAGGGGGAGAACACCGGGGAGCTGTTTTTT.